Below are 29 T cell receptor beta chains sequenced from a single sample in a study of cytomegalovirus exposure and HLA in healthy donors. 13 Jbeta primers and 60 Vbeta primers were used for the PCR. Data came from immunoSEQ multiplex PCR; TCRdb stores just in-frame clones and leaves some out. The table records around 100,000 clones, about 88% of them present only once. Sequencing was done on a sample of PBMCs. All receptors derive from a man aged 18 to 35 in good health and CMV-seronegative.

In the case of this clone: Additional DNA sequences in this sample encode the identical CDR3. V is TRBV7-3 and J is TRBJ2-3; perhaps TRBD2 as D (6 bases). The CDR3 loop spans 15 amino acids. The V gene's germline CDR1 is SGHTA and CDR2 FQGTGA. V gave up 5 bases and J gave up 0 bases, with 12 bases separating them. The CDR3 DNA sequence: TGTGCCAGCAGCCTGTTAGCGGCAAGCACAGATACGCAGTATTTT. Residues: CASSLLAASTDTQYF.

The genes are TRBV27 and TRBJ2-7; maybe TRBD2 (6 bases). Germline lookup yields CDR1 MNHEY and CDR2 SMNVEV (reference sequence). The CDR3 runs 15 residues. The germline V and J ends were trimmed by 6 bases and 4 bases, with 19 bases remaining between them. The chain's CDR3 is CASRSRQGGTYEQYF. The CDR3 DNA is TGTGCCAGCAGGTCCCGGCAGGGAGGAACTTACGAGCAGTACTTC.

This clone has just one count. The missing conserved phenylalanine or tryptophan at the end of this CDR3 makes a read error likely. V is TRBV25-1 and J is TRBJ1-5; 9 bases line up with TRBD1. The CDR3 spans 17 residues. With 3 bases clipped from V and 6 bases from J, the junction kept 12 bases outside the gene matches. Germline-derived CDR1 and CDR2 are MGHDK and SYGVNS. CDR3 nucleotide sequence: TGTGCCAGCAGTGACGAAATCGGACAGGGGTTGAGTCAGCCCCAGCATGTT. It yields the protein CASSDEIGQGLSQPQHV.

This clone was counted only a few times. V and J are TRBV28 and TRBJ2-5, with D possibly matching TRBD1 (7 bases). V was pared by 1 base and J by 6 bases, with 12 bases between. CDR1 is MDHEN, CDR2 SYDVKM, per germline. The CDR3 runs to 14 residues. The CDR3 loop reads CASSLLEGAQTQYF. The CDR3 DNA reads TGTGCCAGCAGTTTATTGGAGGGGGCCCAGACCCAGTACTTC.

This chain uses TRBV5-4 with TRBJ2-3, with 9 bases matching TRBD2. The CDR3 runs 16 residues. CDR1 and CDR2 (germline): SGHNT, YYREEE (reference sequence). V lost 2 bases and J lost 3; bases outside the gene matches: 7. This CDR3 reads CASSFGASGTTDTQYF. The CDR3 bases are TGTGCCAGCAGCTTTGGGGCTAGCGGGACTACAGATACGCAGTATTTT.

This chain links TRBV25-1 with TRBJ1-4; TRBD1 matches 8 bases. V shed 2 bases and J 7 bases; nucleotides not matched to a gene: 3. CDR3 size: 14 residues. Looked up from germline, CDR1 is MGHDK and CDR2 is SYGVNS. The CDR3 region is CASSERTGREKLFF. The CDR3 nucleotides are TGTGCCAGCAGTGAAAGGACAGGGCGTGAAAAACTGTTTTTT.

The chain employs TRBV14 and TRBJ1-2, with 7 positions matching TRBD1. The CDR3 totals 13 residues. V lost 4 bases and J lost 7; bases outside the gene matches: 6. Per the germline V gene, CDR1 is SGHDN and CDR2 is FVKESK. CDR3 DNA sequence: TGTGCCAGCAGCCCCATAGGGGGCTCTGGCTACACCTTC. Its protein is CASSPIGGSGYTF.

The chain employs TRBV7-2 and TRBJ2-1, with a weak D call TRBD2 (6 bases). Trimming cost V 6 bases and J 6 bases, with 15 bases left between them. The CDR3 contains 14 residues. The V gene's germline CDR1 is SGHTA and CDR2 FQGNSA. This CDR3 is CASRWRAQGNEQFF. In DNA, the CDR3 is TGTGCCAGCAGATGGAGGGCTCAAGGCAATGAGCAGTTCTTC. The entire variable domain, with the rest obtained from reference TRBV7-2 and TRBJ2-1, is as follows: GAGVSQSPSNKVTEKGKDVELRCDPISGHTALYWYRQSLGQGLEFLIYFQGNSAPDKSGLPSDRFSAERTGGSVSTLTIQRTQQEDSAVYLCASRWRAQGNEQFFGPGTRLTVL.

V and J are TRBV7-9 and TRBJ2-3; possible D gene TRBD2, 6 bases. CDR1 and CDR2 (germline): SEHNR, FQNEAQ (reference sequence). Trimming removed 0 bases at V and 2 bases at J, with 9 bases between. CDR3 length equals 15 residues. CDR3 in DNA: TGTGCCAGCAGCTTAGCACGGGAGAACACAGATACGCAGTATTTT. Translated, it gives CASSLARENTDTQYF.

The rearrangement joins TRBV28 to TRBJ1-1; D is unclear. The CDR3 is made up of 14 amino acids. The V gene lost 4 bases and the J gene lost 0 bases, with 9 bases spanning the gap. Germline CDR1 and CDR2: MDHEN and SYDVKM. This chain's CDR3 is CASSSRSLNTEAFF. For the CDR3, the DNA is TGTGCCAGCAGTTCCCGGTCCTTGAACACTGAAGCTTTCTTT.

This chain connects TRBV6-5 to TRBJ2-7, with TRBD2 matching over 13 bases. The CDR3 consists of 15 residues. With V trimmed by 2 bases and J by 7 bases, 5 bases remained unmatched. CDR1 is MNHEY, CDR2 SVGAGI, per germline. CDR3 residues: CASSYGLAGVGEQYF. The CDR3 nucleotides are TGTGCCAGCAGTTACGGACTAGCGGGAGTGGGTGAGCAGTACTTC.

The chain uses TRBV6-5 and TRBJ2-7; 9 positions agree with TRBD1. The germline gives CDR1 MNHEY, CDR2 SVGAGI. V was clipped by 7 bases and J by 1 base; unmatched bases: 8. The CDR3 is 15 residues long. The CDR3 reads CASTVDRGPSYEQYF. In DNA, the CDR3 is TGTGCCAGCACCGTGGACAGGGGACCTTCCTACGAGCAGTACTTC.

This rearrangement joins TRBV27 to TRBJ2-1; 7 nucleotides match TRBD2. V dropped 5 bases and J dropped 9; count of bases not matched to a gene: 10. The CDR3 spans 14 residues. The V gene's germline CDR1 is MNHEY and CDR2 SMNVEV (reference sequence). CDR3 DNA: TGTGCCAGCAGTAGGTACGGCGGGAGCACTGAGCAGTTCTTC. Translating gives CASSRYGGSTEQFF.

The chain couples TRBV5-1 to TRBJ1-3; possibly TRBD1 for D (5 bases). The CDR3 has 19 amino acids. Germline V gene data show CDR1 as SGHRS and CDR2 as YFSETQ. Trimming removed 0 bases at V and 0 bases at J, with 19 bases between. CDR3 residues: CASSLDRPTLVGSGNTIYF. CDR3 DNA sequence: TGCGCCAGCAGCTTGGACAGGCCAACTTTGGTGGGCTCTGGAAACACCATATATTTT.

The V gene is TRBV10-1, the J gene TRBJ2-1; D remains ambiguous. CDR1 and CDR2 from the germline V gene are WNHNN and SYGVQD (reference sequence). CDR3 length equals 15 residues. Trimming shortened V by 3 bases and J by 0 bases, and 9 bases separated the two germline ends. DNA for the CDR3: TGCGCCAGCAGTGAAAGGAGAACCTCCTACAATGAGCAGTTCTTC. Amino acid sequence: CASSERRTSYNEQFF.

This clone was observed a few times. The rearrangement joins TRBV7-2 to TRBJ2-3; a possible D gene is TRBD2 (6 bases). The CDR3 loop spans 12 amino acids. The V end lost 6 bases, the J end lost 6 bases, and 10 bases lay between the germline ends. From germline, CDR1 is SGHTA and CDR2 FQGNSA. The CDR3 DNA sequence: TGTGCCAGCAGGGAGGCGGGGGATACGCAGTATTTT. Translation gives CASREAGDTQYF.

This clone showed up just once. The CDR3 sequence is CATGQSYGYTF. CDR3 nucleotides: TGTGCCACCGGACAGTCCTATGGCTACACCTTC. The chain links TRBV28 to TRBJ1-2; D may be TRBD1 (6 bases). V dropped 10 bases and J dropped 4 bases, with 10 bases sitting between them. This CDR3 is 11 amino acids long. Per germline, CDR1 MDHEN and CDR2 SYDVKM.

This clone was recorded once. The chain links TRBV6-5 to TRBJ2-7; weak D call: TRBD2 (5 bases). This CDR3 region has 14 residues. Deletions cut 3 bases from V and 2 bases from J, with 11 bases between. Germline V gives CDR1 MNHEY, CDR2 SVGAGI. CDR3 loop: CASSYGRGTYEQYF. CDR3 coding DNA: TGTGCCAGCAGTTATGGCCGGGGAACCTACGAGCAGTACTTC.

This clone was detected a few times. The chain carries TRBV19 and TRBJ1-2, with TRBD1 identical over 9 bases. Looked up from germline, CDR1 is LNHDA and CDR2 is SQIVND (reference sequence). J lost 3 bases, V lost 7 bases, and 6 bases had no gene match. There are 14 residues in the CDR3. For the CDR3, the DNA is TGTGCCAGTAAGGGACAGGGACAGTACTATGGCTACACCTTC. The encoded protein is CASKGQGQYYGYTF.

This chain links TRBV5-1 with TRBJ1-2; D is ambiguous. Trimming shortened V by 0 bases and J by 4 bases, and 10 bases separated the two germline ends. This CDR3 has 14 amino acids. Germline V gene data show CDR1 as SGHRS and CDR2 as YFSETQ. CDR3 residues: CASSLAHSSYGYTF. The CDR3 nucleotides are TGCGCCAGCAGCTTGGCCCACAGCAGCTATGGCTACACCTTC.

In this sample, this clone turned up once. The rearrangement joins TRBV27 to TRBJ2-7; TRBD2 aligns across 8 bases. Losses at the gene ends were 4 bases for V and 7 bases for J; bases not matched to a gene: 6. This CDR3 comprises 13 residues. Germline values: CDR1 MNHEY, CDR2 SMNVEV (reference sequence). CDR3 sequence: CASSYGRGPEQYF. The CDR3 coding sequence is TGTGCCAGCAGTTACGGGAGGGGTCCTGAGCAGTACTTC.

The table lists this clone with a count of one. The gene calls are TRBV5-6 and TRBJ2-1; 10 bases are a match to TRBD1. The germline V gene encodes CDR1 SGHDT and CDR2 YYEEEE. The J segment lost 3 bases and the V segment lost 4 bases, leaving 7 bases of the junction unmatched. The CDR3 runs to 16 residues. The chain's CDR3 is CASSAPGQGNYNEQFF. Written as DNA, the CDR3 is TGTGCCAGCAGCGCACCGGGACAGGGGAACTACAATGAGCAGTTCTTC.

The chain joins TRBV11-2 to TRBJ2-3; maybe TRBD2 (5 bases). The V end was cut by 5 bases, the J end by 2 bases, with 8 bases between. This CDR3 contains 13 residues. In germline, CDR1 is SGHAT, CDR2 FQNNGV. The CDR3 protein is CASSVRATDTQYF. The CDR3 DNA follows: TGTGCCAGCAGCGTGCGGGCCACAGATACGCAGTATTTT.

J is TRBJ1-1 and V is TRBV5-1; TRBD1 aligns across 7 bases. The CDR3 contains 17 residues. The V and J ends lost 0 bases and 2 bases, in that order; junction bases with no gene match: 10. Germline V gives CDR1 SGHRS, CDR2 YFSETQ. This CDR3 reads CASSLGGQRKINTEAFF. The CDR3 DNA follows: TGCGCCAGCAGCTTGGGGGGACAGCGTAAAATTAACACTGAAGCTTTCTTT.

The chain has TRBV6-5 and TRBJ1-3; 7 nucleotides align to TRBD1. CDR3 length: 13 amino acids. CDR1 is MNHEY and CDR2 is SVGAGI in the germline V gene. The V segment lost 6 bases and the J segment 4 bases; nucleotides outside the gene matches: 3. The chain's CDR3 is CASRGGIGNTIYF. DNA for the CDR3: TGTGCCAGCAGAGGGGGCATCGGAAACACCATATATTTT.

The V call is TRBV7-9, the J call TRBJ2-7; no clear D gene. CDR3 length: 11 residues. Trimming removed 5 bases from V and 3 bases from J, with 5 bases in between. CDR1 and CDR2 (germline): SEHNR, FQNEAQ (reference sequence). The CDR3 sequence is CASSENYEQYF. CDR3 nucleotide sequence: TGTGCCAGCAGCGAGAACTACGAGCAGTACTTC.

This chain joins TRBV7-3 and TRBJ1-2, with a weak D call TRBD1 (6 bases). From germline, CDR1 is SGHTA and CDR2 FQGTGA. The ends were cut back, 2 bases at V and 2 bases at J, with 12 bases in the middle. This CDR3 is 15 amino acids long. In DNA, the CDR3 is TGTGCCAGCAGCTTAGGCAGGGGAAGCAACTATGGCTACACCTTC. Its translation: CASSLGRGSNYGYTF.

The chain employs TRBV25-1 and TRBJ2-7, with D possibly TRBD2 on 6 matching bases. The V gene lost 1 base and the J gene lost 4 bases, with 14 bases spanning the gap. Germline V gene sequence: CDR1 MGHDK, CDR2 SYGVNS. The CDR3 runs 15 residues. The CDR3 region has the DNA TGTGCCAGCAGTGAATCCACCGGGGGAAGGTACGAGCAGTACTTC. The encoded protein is CASSESTGGRYEQYF.

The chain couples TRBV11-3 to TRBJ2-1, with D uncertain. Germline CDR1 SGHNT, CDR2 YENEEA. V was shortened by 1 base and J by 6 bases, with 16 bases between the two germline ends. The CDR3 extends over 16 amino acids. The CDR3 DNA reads TGTGCCAGCAGCTTAGGTGTCAGTCCCGCCGCCAATGAGCAGTTCTTC. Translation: CASSLGVSPAANEQFF.